The clone carrying this TCR beta chain occurred once. Antigen specificity is unknown. The data derive from a study of T cell repertoires in cytomegalovirus infection. Study observations and caveats: Cumulative frequency (of public TCR beta family members) identified carriers of CMV plus the relevant HLA.

TCRdb passed the reads through MiXCR, listing each CDR3 protein once. The sample lists about 530,000 distinct CDR3 sequences, 26% seen once, with about 13% in the top ten. Between the trimmed V and J ends, which lost 4 bases and 6 bases, there was a span of 9 bases. Germline V CDR1 and CDR2: SGHNT, YYREEE (reference sequence). The CDR3 runs 12 residues. Sequences were obtained from PBMCs. V usage is TRBV5-4 and J usage is TRBJ2-3; D is unresolved. This clonotype was sampled from a human donor in good health (CMV status not recorded). Some clones in this sample may be carry-over from other donors' samples. CDR3 DNA sequence: TGTGCCAGCAGCCCCGACCCGGATACGCAGTATTTT. This sequence encodes CASSPDPDTQYF.